The rows below give T cell receptor beta chains drawn from one sample of a study of CXCR3-negative and CXCR3-positive naive CD8 T cells. One entry per CDR3 protein, without DNA, is what TCRdb gives after re-calling the 5' RACE reads. Recorded for this sample: 150,000 or so distinct CDR3 sequences. Material for sequencing was naive CXCR3- CD8+ T cells from blood. Every receptor here comes from a human donor in good health. Some clones in this sample may be carry-over from other donors' samples. Each CDR3 is given with its conserved first and last residue. Each record gives: J gene, CDR3 length, V gene, CDR3 protein.

TRBJ2-2 | 13 | TRBV30 | CACGQGVTGELFF
TRBJ2-7 | 15 | TRBV5-5 | CASSLGQGSGYEQYF
TRBJ2-2 | 16 | TRBV28 | CASRYHDRVHTGELFF
TRBJ2-3 | 12 | TRBV10-3 | CAISDYPDTQYF
TRBJ2-7 | 16 | TRBV12-3/TRBV12-4 | CASTLMSDRASYEQYF
TRBJ2-5 | 14 | TRBV6-5 | CASSPEAVQETQYF
TRBJ2-2 | 14 | TRBV27 | CASSLYDITGELFF
TRBJ2-3 | 13 | TRBV15 | CATSRALPDTQYF
TRBJ2-7 | 16 | TRBV6-5 | CASSLPRTGIGYEQYF
TRBJ1-1 | 14 | TRBV12-3/TRBV12-4 | CASSSFSAGDEAFF
TRBJ2-3 | 15 | TRBV28 | CASSFRTMGTDTQYF
TRBJ1-1 | 12 | TRBV7-9 | CASSFEGTEAFF
TRBJ2-1 | 18 | TRBV4-2 | CASSQDRGLPNSYNEQFF
TRBJ2-1 | 16 | TRBV5-1 | CASSLGYLRQDNEQFF
TRBJ2-1 | 16 | TRBV5-1 | CASSLGGSVAYNEQFF
TRBJ2-1 | 15 | TRBV6-5 | CASRTNSGPYNEQFF
TRBJ2-7 | 13 | TRBV28 | CATSGESSYEQYF
TRBJ2-1 | 16 | TRBV6-2/TRBV6-3 | CASNQDNGLGYNEQFF
TRBJ1-2 | 14 | TRBV29-1 | CSVEGGGTGYGYTF
TRBJ2-7 | 14 | TRBV5-1 | CASTADVSSYEQYF
TRBJ2-5 | 15 | TRBV29-1 | CSVEEGRDYQETQYF
TRBJ2-1 | 17 | TRBV29-1 | CSVQMTSGSPRGREQFF
TRBJ2-1 | 16 | TRBV7-9 | CASSHSTSGNYNEQFF
TRBJ2-7 | 15 | TRBV6-2/TRBV6-3 | CASNPGTGARGEQYF